This T cell receptor beta chain was observed in a study of Graves' ophthalmopathy and Graves' hyperthyroidism. Study findings and constraints: Blood repertoires reportedly contained most expanded thyroid clonotypes above 0.001 frequency.

Pregnancy or lactation, uncontrolled infections and other autoimmune diseases were grounds for excluding patients. The PBMCs originated from around 11 ml of fresh peripheral blood. The TCR beta CDR3 regions underwent amplification from RNA transcripts. Investigators did first-round RT-PCR with HTBI primers, then second-round multiplex PCR. TCRdb passed the multiplex PCR reads through MiXCR, listing each CDR3 protein once. The table shows a few hundred thousand distinct CDR3 sequences, with about 17% occurring only once. This clonotype was found many times. Antigen specificity is unknown. Trimming removed 1 base from V and 7 bases from J; junction bases left unmatched: 8. This CDR3 spans 15 amino acids. The germline CDR1 and CDR2 sequences are LGHNA and YNFKEQ.

The chain couples TRBV4-2 to TRBJ2-7; TRBD1 matches at 9 bases. The sequence came from an adult woman with stable Graves' hyperthyroidism. Input material: peripheral blood. The CDR3 loop is CASSQARDRVSEQYF. CDR3 nucleotides: TGTGCCAGCAGCCAAGCCCGGGACAGGGTATCTGAGCAGTACTTC.